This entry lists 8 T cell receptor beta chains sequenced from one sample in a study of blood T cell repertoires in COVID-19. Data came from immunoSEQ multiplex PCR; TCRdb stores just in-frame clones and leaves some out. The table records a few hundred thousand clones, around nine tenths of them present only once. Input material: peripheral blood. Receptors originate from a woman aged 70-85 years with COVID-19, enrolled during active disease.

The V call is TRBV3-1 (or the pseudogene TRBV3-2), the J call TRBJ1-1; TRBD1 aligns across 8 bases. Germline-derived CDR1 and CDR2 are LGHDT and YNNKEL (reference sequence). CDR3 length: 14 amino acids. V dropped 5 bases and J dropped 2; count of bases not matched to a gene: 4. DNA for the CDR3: TGTGCCAGCAGCAATCAGGGGGCTAACACTGAAGCTTTCTTT. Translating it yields CASSNQGANTEAFF.

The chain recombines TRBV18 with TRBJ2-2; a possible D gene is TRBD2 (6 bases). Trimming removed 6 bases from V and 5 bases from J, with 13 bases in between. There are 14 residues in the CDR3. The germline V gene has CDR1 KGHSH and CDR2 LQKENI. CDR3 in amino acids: CASSPTTRTGELFF. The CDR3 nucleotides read TGTGCCAGCTCGCCTACGACTAGAACCGGGGAGCTGTTTTTT.

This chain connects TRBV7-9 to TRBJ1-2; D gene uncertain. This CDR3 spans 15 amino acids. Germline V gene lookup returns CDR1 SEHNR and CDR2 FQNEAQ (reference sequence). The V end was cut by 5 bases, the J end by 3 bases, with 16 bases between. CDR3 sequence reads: CASSPPGTYDYGYTF. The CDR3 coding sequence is TGTGCCAGCAGCCCGCCGGGTACATACGACTATGGCTACACCTTC. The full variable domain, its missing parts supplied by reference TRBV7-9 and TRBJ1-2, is DTGVSQNPRHKITKRGQNVTFRCDPISEHNRLYWYRQTLGQGPEFLTYFQNEAQLEKSRLLSDRFSAERPKGSFSTLEIQRTEQGDSAMYLCASSPPGTYDYGYTFGSGTRLTVV.

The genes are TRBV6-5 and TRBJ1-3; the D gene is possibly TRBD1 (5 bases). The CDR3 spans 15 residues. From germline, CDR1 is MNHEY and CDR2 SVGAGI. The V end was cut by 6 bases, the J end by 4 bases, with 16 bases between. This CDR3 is CASSRDSDSGNTIYF. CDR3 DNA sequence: TGTGCCAGCAGCCGGGACTCTGACTCGGGAAACACCATATATTTT.

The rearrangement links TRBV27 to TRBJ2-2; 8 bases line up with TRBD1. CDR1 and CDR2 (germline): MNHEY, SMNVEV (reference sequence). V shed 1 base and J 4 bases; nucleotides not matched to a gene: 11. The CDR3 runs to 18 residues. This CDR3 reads CASSLFSDRGSGTGELFF. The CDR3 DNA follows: TGTGCCAGCAGTTTATTCTCCGACAGGGGAAGTGGCACCGGGGAGCTGTTTTTT.

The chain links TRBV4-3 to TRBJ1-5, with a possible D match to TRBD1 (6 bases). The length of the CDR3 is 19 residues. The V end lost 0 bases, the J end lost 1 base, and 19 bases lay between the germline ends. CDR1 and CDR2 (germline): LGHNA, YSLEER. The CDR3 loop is CASSQDSGGGRGSNQPQHF. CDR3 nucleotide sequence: TGCGCCAGCAGCCAAGATAGCGGGGGCGGGAGAGGAAGCAATCAGCCCCAGCATTTT.

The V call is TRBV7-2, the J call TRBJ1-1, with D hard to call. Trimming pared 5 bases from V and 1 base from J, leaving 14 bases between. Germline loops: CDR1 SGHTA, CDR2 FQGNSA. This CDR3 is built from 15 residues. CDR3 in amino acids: CASSLQPSGNTEAFF. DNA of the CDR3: TGTGCCAGCAGCCTACAACCGTCGGGGAACACTGAAGCTTTCTTT.

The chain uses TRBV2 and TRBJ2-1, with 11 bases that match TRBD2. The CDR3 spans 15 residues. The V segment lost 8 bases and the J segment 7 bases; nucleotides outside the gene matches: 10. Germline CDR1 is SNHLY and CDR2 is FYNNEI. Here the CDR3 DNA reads TGTGCCAGCTTCTTCGGGACTAGCGGAAGTAATGAGCAGTTCTTC. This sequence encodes CASFFGTSGSNEQFF.